This T cell receptor beta chain came from a study of blood T cell repertoires in COVID-19. In the authors' workflow: How many nucleated cells were present was estimated from reference gene primer amplification. Assay: immunoSEQ multiplex PCR; the TCRdb copy retains only in-frame clones and omits some. That table supplies the V and J calls and clone size; D and trimming were determined from the DNA. Here the sample spans 80,000 to 95,000 clones, roughly four fifths being singletons. Seattle's enrolled individuals joined amid active infection and were then monitored longitudinally. Trimming cost V 0 bases and J 0 bases, with 10 bases left between them. The CDR3 consists of 15 residues. Germline assignment: CDR1 SGHRS and CDR2 YFSETQ.

The V call is TRBV5-1, the J call TRBJ2-7; D is perhaps TRBD2 (5 bases). The TCR originated in a man older than 75 with COVID-19, enrolled during active disease. The sequencing input was peripheral blood. The CDR3 nucleotides read TGCGCCAGCAGCTTGGTCGTGGGGAGCTCCTACGAGCAGTACTTC. Translation: CASSLVVGSSYEQYF.